This T cell receptor (beta chain) was captured in a study of CD8+ T cells in alopecia areata. Notes on the study in general: Among the cells sequenced in scalp samples are also the resident alphabeta T cells of normal skin. Higher clonality than in normal scalp was seen in lesional scalp, especially alopecia totalis/universalis.

Points on this clone: The antigen is unknown.

Extracted RNA was reverse transcribed into cDNA, the sequencing template. Assay used: immunoSEQ multiplex PCR; TCRdb lists only in-frame clones, some missing. This repertoire shows about 130,000 clones, almost 50% found once; its top ten account for 15% to 20%. Germline V gives CDR1 SQVTM, CDR2 ANQGSEA. V lost 7 bases to trimming and J lost 3 bases, with 24 bases between them. The CDR3 totals 17 residues. Peripheral blood and lesional scalp punch biopsies were taken from alopecia areata patients. The chain links TRBV29-1 to TRBJ1-4; maybe TRBD1 (5 bases). This specimen consisted of CD8+ T cells sorted from blood, obtained at week 0. The sequence was obtained from a human donor with alopecia areata. In DNA, the CDR3 is TGCAGCGGAAGCGAAGGACACTTGAGCAGGTCTAATGAAAAACTGTTTTTT. It translates to CSGSEGHLSRSNEKLFF.